Shown below are 26 T cell receptor beta chains from a single sample sequenced in a study of PD-1 blockade in mismatch repair-deficient tumors. Only in-frame clones appear in the TCRdb table, and some are missing; sequencing was by immunoSEQ multiplex PCR. This table has more than 95,000 clones, 70% to 90% appearing once. This specimen was peripheral blood, taken 44 weeks after starting pembrolizumab. These TCRs come from an adult with mismatch repair-deficient cancer.

This clone was picked up one time. The rearrangement uses TRBV7-8 and TRBJ2-7; D possibly corresponds to TRBD2 (6 bases). Germline CDR1 SGHVS, CDR2 FQNEAQ. V lost 0 bases to trimming and J lost 2 bases, with 20 bases between them. The CDR3 is 18 residues long. CDR3 amino acids: CASSLALGGGTFPYEQYF. CDR3 bases: TGTGCCAGCAGCTTAGCCTTGGGTGGGGGGACCTTCCCCTACGAGCAGTACTTC.

The chain links TRBV4-3 to TRBJ2-2; D is possibly TRBD1 or TRBD2 (5 bases each). The V gene's germline CDR1 is LGHNA and CDR2 YSLEER. V shed 5 bases and J shed 7 bases, with 11 bases lying between them. The length of the CDR3 is 13 residues. CDR3 nucleotides: TGCGCCAGCAGCTACACTAGGGGCGGGGAGCTGTTTTTT. Translated: CASSYTRGGELFF.

The chain combines TRBV28 with TRBJ1-5; 7 nucleotides align to TRBD1. Losses at the gene ends were 6 bases for V and 4 bases for J; bases not matched to a gene: 12. Germline V gene data show CDR1 as MDHEN and CDR2 as SYDVKM. The CDR3 is 16 amino acids. The CDR3 bases are TGTGCCAGCAGCCTTTCTGACAGGGTCTGGAATCAGCCCCAGCATTTT. Translated, it gives CASSLSDRVWNQPQHF.

The chain carries TRBV2 and TRBJ2-2; D may be TRBD1 (5 bases). Trimming removed 6 bases from V and 4 bases from J, with 21 bases in between. Germline CDR1 is SNHLY and CDR2 is FYNNEI. This CDR3 spans 17 amino acids. The CDR3 DNA reads TGTGCCAGCAGGTCCCAGGCGACAGCACCTAGCACCGGGGAGCTGTTTTTT. Translation gives CASRSQATAPSTGELFF.

The chain recombines TRBV5-5 with TRBJ2-7; D not certain. Germline-derived CDR1 and CDR2 are SGHKS and YYEKEE (reference sequence). The CDR3 is 15 residues long. Trimming took 2 bases from V and 2 from J, leaving 14 bases between them. CDR3 coding DNA: TGTGCCAGCAGCTTAATCCTTGGCAAACCCTACGAGCAGTACTTC. Translated, it gives CASSLILGKPYEQYF.

The chain carries TRBV27 and TRBJ2-3; 15 nucleotides agree with TRBD2. The CDR3 covers 21 residues. Germline lookup yields CDR1 MNHEY and CDR2 SMNVEV (reference sequence). V gave up 0 bases and J gave up 0 bases; unmatched junction bases: 10. The CDR3 DNA reads TGTGCCAGCAGTTTATCCGGGACTAGCGGGAGGTCACGAACTAGCACAGATACGCAGTATTTT. Its translation: CASSLSGTSGRSRTSTDTQYF.

V and J are TRBV19 and TRBJ2-3; D unresolved. V was trimmed by 2 bases and J by 2 bases, leaving 14 bases between them. CDR3 length: 16 amino acids. Germline CDR1 is LNHDA and CDR2 is SQIVND (reference sequence). The CDR3 coding sequence is TGTGCCAGTAGTATACGGGCTCTTCGAGCCACAGATACGCAGTATTTT. Protein sequence: CASSIRALRATDTQYF.

The chain employs TRBV30 and TRBJ2-3, with D perhaps TRBD1 or TRBD2 (6 bases each). Trimming removed 7 bases from V and 2 bases from J, with 13 bases in between. The CDR3 has 13 amino acids. Germline V gives CDR1 GTSNPN, CDR2 SVGIG (reference sequence). CDR3 nucleotides: TGTGCCTTGAGGGGGGCTATCACAGATACGCAGTATTTT. Its translation is CALRGAITDTQYF.

This chain joins TRBV14 and TRBJ2-1; 7 positions agree with TRBD1. The CDR3 totals 17 residues. The junction had 8 bases not matched to a gene; V was cut back by 0 bases and J by 3 bases. The germline V gene has CDR1 SGHDN and CDR2 FVKESK. CDR3 residues: CASSQDGAGGYYNEQFF. CDR3 DNA sequence: TGTGCCAGCAGCCAAGATGGGGCAGGGGGATACTACAATGAGCAGTTCTTC.

CDR3 coding DNA: TGCAGCGTCCGATACGATGAGCAGTTCTTC. Protein: CSVRYDEQFF. The chain uses TRBV29-1 and TRBJ2-1; D unclear. The germline V and J ends were trimmed by 6 bases and 8 bases, with 8 bases remaining between them. CDR3 length equals 10 residues. The germline V gene has CDR1 SQVTM and CDR2 ANQGSEA.

V and J are TRBV27 and TRBJ1-3; possible D gene TRBD1, 5 bases. Germline V gene data show CDR1 as MNHEY and CDR2 as SMNVEV (reference sequence). The ends were cut back, 0 bases at V and 4 bases at J, with 7 bases in the middle. The CDR3 extends over 14 amino acids. The CDR3 is CASSLSGGGNTIYF. Here the CDR3 DNA reads TGTGCCAGCAGTTTATCTGGGGGGGGAAACACCATATATTTT.

This chain links TRBV4-2 with TRBJ2-5; the match to TRBD2 covers 8 bases. The V gene end was trimmed by 2 bases and the J gene end by 1 base; junction bases not matched to a gene: 6. The CDR3 length is 16 residues. Germline loops: CDR1 LGHNA, CDR2 YNFKEQ. The chain's CDR3 is CASSQNLGLAQETQYF. The CDR3 bases are TGTGCCAGCAGCCAAAACCTCGGACTAGCCCAAGAGACCCAGTACTTC.

The chain recombines TRBV28 with TRBJ1-5, with D possibly TRBD1 on 5 matching bases. This CDR3 comprises 13 residues. The V gene lost 7 bases and the J gene lost 2 bases, with 9 bases spanning the gap. Germline CDR1 is MDHEN and CDR2 is SYDVKM. The CDR3 here is CASIQGGNQPQHF. Written as DNA, the CDR3 is TGTGCCAGCATTCAGGGCGGCAATCAGCCCCAGCATTTT.

As to this clone: Sequence at one end of the junction differs from germline and may be a read error. The V gene is TRBV10-3, the J gene TRBJ2-7; TRBD2 might be the D (5 bases). The CDR3 sequence is 13 residues long. CDR1 is ENHRY and CDR2 is SYGVKD in the germline V gene. The CDR3 sequence: CASSYSTGNEQYF. The CDR3 DNA reads as TGTGCCAGCAGTTACTCGACCGGGAACGAGCAGTACTTC.

The V gene is TRBV7-6, the J gene TRBJ2-6; D remains ambiguous. The CDR3 is 13 amino acids. From germline, CDR1 is SGHVS and CDR2 FNYEAQ. The V and J ends lost 1 base and 4 bases respectively, with 2 bases between them. CDR3 sequence reads: CASSLVGANVLTF. CDR3 in DNA: TGTGCCAGCAGCTTAGTGGGGGCCAACGTCCTGACTTTC.

The chain is built from TRBV2 and TRBJ2-1, with 8 bases fitting TRBD2. This CDR3 has 13 residues. The V gene end was trimmed by 6 bases and the J gene end by 10 bases; junction bases not matched to a gene: 8. Germline CDR1 and CDR2: SNHLY and FYNNEI. The CDR3 is CASRSREGGEQFF. The DNA of the CDR3 is TGTGCCAGCAGGTCCCGGGAGGGCGGCGAGCAGTTCTTC. Combining the CDR3 with reference TRBV2 and TRBJ2-1 gives the whole variable domain EPEVTQTPSHQVTQMGQEVILRCVPISNHLYFYWYRQILGQKVEFLVSFYNNEISEKSEIFDDQFSVERPDGSNFTLKIRSTKLEDSAMYFCASRSREGGEQFFGPGTRLTVL.

The chain uses TRBV13 and TRBJ2-3; D gene uncertain. V lost 2 bases, J lost 1 base, and 10 bases lay in between. Germline-derived CDR1 and CDR2 are PRHDT and FYEKMQ (reference sequence). The CDR3 is made up of 15 amino acids. The CDR3, as DNA: TGTGCCAGCAGCTTATTATCTGGCGGCACAGATACGCAGTATTTT. Translation gives CASSLLSGGTDTQYF.

This clone has only a few counts. The V gene is TRBV9, the J gene TRBJ1-3, with D possibly being TRBD1 (5 bases). The V end lost 3 bases, the J end lost 4 bases, and 14 bases lay between the germline ends. The CDR3 is 15 amino acids. The germline V gene encodes CDR1 SGDLS and CDR2 YYNGEE. CDR3 sequence: CASSDVGTKGNTIYF. CDR3 in DNA: TGTGCCAGCAGCGACGTCGGGACTAAAGGAAACACCATATATTTT.

The CDR3 nucleotides read TGTGCCAGTAGTATAATGGGCGGGCTATATGGCTACACCTTC. Amino acid sequence: CASSIMGGLYGYTF. The chain joins TRBV19 to TRBJ1-2; D is uncertain. Germline CDR1 LNHDA, CDR2 SQIVND (reference sequence). This CDR3 spans 14 amino acids. Trimming pared 2 bases from V and 5 bases from J, leaving 12 bases between.

This clone was observed a single time. The chain combines TRBV15 with TRBJ2-5; 11 bases align to TRBD2. The CDR3 length is 17 residues. V gave up 0 bases and J gave up 2 bases; unmatched junction bases: 5. Germline CDR1 reads LNHNV; CDR2 reads YYDKDF (reference sequence). The CDR3 protein is CATSRDRASGRQETQYF. As DNA, the CDR3 is TGTGCCACCAGCAGAGATCGGGCTAGCGGGAGGCAAGAGACCCAGTACTTC. Full variable domain (outside the CDR3, taken from reference TRBV15 and TRBJ2-5): DAMVIQNPRYQVTQFGKPVTLSCSQTLNHNVMYWYQQKSSQAPKLLFHYYDKDFNNEADTPDNFQSRRPNTSFCFLDIRSPGLGDTAMYLCATSRDRASGRQETQYFGPGTRLLVL.

The genes are TRBV28 and TRBJ2-5; 7 bases match TRBD1. CDR1 is MDHEN and CDR2 is SYDVKM in the germline V gene. This CDR3 contains 14 residues. The ends lost 6 bases at V and 4 bases at J; junction bases unmatched: 8. As DNA, the CDR3 is TGTGCCAGCAGGCAGAACAGGGGCGGAGAGACCCAGTACTTC. It specifies CASRQNRGGETQYF.

This clone was seen only once. The chain is built from TRBV19 and TRBJ2-7, with D perhaps matching TRBD1 (6 bases). With 3 bases removed from V and 1 base from J, the gap between germline ends came to 10 bases. The CDR3 is 14 residues long. Germline CDR1 reads LNHDA; CDR2 reads SQIVND (reference sequence). CDR3 in amino acids: CASSITTGSYEQYF. The CDR3 DNA sequence: TGTGCCAGTAGTATTACCACAGGGTCCTACGAGCAGTACTTC.

This clone was detected a few times. This chain links TRBV5-1 with TRBJ1-1; 8 bases are shared with TRBD1. The CDR3 contains 16 residues. Trimming at V came to 0 bases and at J to 10 bases, leaving 14 bases not matched to a gene. Looked up from germline, CDR1 is SGHRS and CDR2 is YFSETQ. CDR3 bases: TGCGCCAGCAGCTTGGTTCGCAGGGGGCGATCGGGGTCAGCTTTCTTT. Amino acid sequence: CASSLVRRGRSGSAFF.

This chain uses TRBV28 with TRBJ1-5; 9 bases line up with TRBD1. J lost 3 bases, V lost 5 bases, and 5 bases had no gene match. There are 15 residues in the CDR3. The V gene's germline CDR1 is MDHEN and CDR2 SYDVKM. CDR3 DNA: TGTGCCAGCAGTCAGGACAGGGGAATCAATCAGCCCCAGCATTTT. It codes for CASSQDRGINQPQHF.

The rearrangement links TRBV9 to TRBJ2-6; 7 nucleotides line up with TRBD2. This CDR3 has 19 residues. The germline gives CDR1 SGDLS, CDR2 YYNGEE. V dropped 4 bases and J dropped 0; count of bases not matched to a gene: 13. The CDR3 DNA sequence: TGTGCCAGCAGCAACCGGGGGGTTGGGGAGGACTCTGGGGCCAACGTCCTGACTTTC. Translated: CASSNRGVGEDSGANVLTF.

CDR3 in DNA: TGTGCCATCAGTCAGGGCACCTACGAGCAGTACTTC. Its protein is CAISQGTYEQYF. The chain combines TRBV10-3 with TRBJ2-7; D may be TRBD1 (5 bases). The CDR3 covers 12 residues. Germline V CDR1 and CDR2: ENHRY, SYGVKD. V lost 5 bases to trimming and J lost 2 bases, with 7 bases between them.